This note documents a single T cell receptor (beta chain) sequence. TCRdb keeps only in-frame clones here, not all; method: immunoSEQ multiplex PCR. The sample holds 400,000 to 450,000 clones, approximately 90% seen once. The data were taken from a study of blood T cell repertoires in COVID-19. Study details: Sites in the United States, Italy and Spain provided acute and convalescent COVID-19 samples. Sample material is recorded as cDNA or gDNA derived from T cells, B-cell-depleted T cells, or PBMCs.

The CDR3 is made up of 14 amino acids. In germline, CDR1 is SGHAT, CDR2 FQDESV (reference sequence). Unmatched junction bases numbered 7, after V lost 5 bases and J lost 7 bases. The rearrangement links TRBV11-1 to TRBJ2-1; 8 bases are a match to TRBD2. The sequence came from a young man with COVID-19, enrolled during active disease. Sequencing was performed on peripheral blood. The CDR3 DNA is TGTGCCAGCAGCAGAGCGGGAGTATGGAATGAGCAGTTCTTC. It encodes CASSRAGVWNEQFF.